This is a list of T cell receptor beta chains from one sample in a study of T cell responses to AZD1222 COVID-19 vaccine. The assay was immunoSEQ multiplex PCR, and TCRdb's table has in-frame clones only and misses some. The sample holds under 200,000 clones, more than 80% seen once. The material was peripheral blood, obtained 28 days after the second dose of the MenACWY control vaccine. All receptors derive from an adult who received the MenACWY meningococcal vaccine as a control. The CDR3 runs from the conserved cysteine through the conserved F or W. Each record gives: J gene, V gene, CDR3 length, D gene, clone size, CDR3 DNA, CDR3 protein. D genes are given only for firm matches. Not every row has a clone size; where given, it reads once, few, many or a size class.

TRBJ2-7,TRBV11-3,13,NA,NA,TGTGCCAGCAGCTTAACAGAGTCCTACGAGCAGTACTTC,CASSLTESYEQYF
TRBJ2-7,TRBV20-1,13,NA,NA,TGCAGTGCTAGTCGCGGGGGCGGGATAGAGGCGCACTTC,CSASRGGGIEAHF
TRBJ2-1,TRBV15,14,TRBD2,NA,TGTGCCACCGCGAGCGGGAGTGACTACAATGAGCAGTTCTTC,CATASGSDYNEQFF
TRBJ1-4,TRBV4-2,13,NA,NA,TGTGCCAGCAGCCAAGGGGGTTCTGAAAAACTGTTTTTT,CASSQGGSEKLFF
TRBJ1-1,TRBV27,17,TRBD1,NA,TGTGCCAGCAGTTTCCTAAGGGACAGGGGAGAGAACACTGAAGCTTTCTTT,CASSFLRDRGENTEAFF
TRBJ2-7,TRBV4-2,17,TRBD2,NA,TGTGCCAGCAGCCAAGAAAATCCCCTAGCGGGAGGTTACGAGCAGTACTTC,CASSQENPLAGGYEQYF
TRBJ2-7,TRBV6-6,15,NA,NA,TGTGCCAGCAGTTACCAGCGGACAGCCTCCTACGAGCAGTACTTC,CASSYQRTASYEQYF
TRBJ2-1,TRBV7-2,16,TRBD2,NA,TGTGCCAGCAGCTTAGTAGCGGGAGATGCTTACAATGAGCAGTTCTTC,CASSLVAGDAYNEQFF
TRBJ2-2,TRBV5-1,16,TRBD2,once,TGCGCCAGCACGGGACTAGCGGGAGGTCTCACCGGGGAGCTGTTTTTT,CASTGLAGGLTGELFF
TRBJ2-7,TRBV29-1,13,NA,NA,TGCAGCGTTGAAGGCAGGCAGACCTACGAGCAGTACTTC,CSVEGRQTYEQYF
TRBJ2-2,TRBV11-2,15,NA,NA,TGTGCCAGCAGCTTAGGTGGTCTAGCTTCCGGGGAGCTGTTTTTT,CASSLGGLASGELFF
TRBJ2-2,TRBV18,16,TRBD1,NA,TGTGCCAGCTCACCACGGGGACAGGGTTTCGCCGGGGAGCTGTTTTTT,CASSPRGQGFAGELFF
TRBJ1-2,TRBV3-1/TRBV3-2,13,NA,NA,TGTGCCAGCACCAACATGCGAGTGGGTGGCTACACCTTC,CASTNMRVGGYTF
TRBJ1-4,TRBV2,16,NA,NA,TGTGCCAGCGACCCTGGGCCCGCAGCAACTAATGAAAAACTGTTTTTT,CASDPGPAATNEKLFF
TRBJ2-7,TRBV6-2/TRBV6-3,15,TRBD1,few,TGTGCCAGCAGTTATTCCCCAGGGGGCTCCTACGAGCAGTACTTC,CASSYSPGGSYEQYF
TRBJ2-3,TRBV12-5,11,NA,once,TGTGCTAGTGGTCCCACAGATACGCAGTATTTT,CASGPTDTQYF
TRBJ1-5,TRBV7-2,15,NA,NA,TGTGCCAGCACCGTCAAGGGGGGCGCGGGTCAGCCCCAGCATTTT,CASTVKGGAGQPQHF
TRBJ1-5,TRBV18,14,TRBD1,NA,TGTGCCAGCTCACCTACAGGGGGCAGTCAGCCCCAGCATTTT,CASSPTGGSQPQHF
TRBJ1-4,TRBV29-1,13,NA,NA,TGCAGCGTTGTCCAAGGTTCAAGAGAAAAACTGTTTTTT,CSVVQGSREKLFF
TRBJ1-1,TRBV21-1,14,NA,NA,TGTGCCAGCAGCAACCGCAGGGGCCACACTGAAGCTTTCTTT,CASSNRRGHTEAFF
TRBJ2-7,TRBV5-1,14,NA,NA,TGCGCCAGCAGCTTGGGGGGGAGATCCTACGAGCAGTACTTC,CASSLGGRSYEQYF
TRBJ1-2,TRBV9,15,TRBD1,NA,TGTGCCAGCAGCGTTCAGGGGGCGCGCAACTATGGCTACACCTTC,CASSVQGARNYGYTF
TRBJ1-4,TRBV18,16,TRBD1,NA,TGTGCCAGCTCACCCGCCCCCGGGACAGGGTTGGGAAAACTGTTTTTT,CASSPAPGTGLGKLFF
TRBJ2-7,TRBV27,19,NA,NA,TGTGCCAGCAGTTTAAGTTCCGGAGGGTACAGGGTCAGGACCTACGAGCAGTACTTC,CASSLSSGGYRVRTYEQYF
TRBJ1-4,TRBV10-3,16,NA,NA,TGTGCCATCAGTAAGGACAGCCTTGCAACTAATGAAAAACTGTTTTTT,CAISKDSLATNEKLFF
TRBJ2-1,TRBV15,16,TRBD2,NA,TGTGCCACCAGCGGCCTAGCGGGAGTCTTCTACAATGAGCAGTTCTTC,CATSGLAGVFYNEQFF
TRBJ1-1,TRBV29-1,14,TRBD1,NA,TGCAGCGTGAGGGACAGGGGGGTGGACACTGAAGCTTTCTTT,CSVRDRGVDTEAFF
TRBJ2-5,TRBV29-1,16,TRBD2,NA,TGCAGCGTTGAAGGGGGGAAGTCTAGCGGGTTAAAGACCCAGTACTTC,CSVEGGKSSGLKTQYF
TRBJ1-1,TRBV5-6,16,TRBD1,NA,TGTGCCAGCAGCCCCGGGGACAGGATATTAAACACTGAAGCTTTCTTT,CASSPGDRILNTEAFF
TRBJ2-1,TRBV19,15,TRBD1,NA,TGTGCCAGTAGTGCCCGGGACAGGAGTTACAATGAGCAGTTCTTC,CASSARDRSYNEQFF
TRBJ1-1,TRBV7-6,15,NA,NA,TGTGCCAGCAGCCCGAGGCAAATCATGAACACTGAAGCTTTCTTT,CASSPRQIMNTEAFF
TRBJ2-4,TRBV5-5,11,NA,NA,TGTGCCAGCAGCTTTAATAACATTCAGTACTTC,CASSFNNIQYF
TRBJ1-5,TRBV19,20,NA,NA,TGTGCCAGTAGTGGTTATTTGGGCAAGATTTTCGCAGATAGCAATCAGCCCCAGCATTTT,CASSGYLGKIFADSNQPQHF
TRBJ2-3,TRBV7-8,18,TRBD2,NA,TGTGCCAGCAGCTTATCCCCCGGCCTAGCGGGGAGCACAGATACGCAGTATTTT,CASSLSPGLAGSTDTQYF
TRBJ1-4,TRBV5-1,16,NA,NA,TGCGCCAGCAGCTCCTCTTACTGGGACCCGGCTGAAAAACTGTTTTTT,CASSSSYWDPAEKLFF
TRBJ1-5,TRBV6-5,15,TRBD1,NA,TGTGCCAGCAGGGGGCCGCAGGGGGATATTCAGCCCCAGCATTTT,CASRGPQGDIQPQHF
TRBJ2-1,TRBV9,15,NA,NA,TGTGCCAGCAGCGGGGGGGCACAACCTCAGAATGAGCAGTTCTTC,CASSGGAQPQNEQFF
TRBJ1-1,TRBV30,11,TRBD1,NA,TGTGCTTCTGCTGACAGGGTTGAAGCTTTCTTT,CASADRVEAFF
TRBJ1-5,TRBV10-3,15,NA,NA,TGTGCCATCAGTGAGTCGAGGGGGGTTAATCAGCCCCAGCATTTT,CAISESRGVNQPQHF
TRBJ2-7,TRBV2,15,NA,NA,TGTGCCAGCAGTGAAGGGGTCACCTGGCACTACGAGCAGTACTTC,CASSEGVTWHYEQYF
TRBJ2-7,TRBV30,13,NA,NA,TGTGCCTGGAATCTCGACAGCCCCAGAGAGCAGTACTTC,CAWNLDSPREQYF
TRBJ2-2,TRBV19,13,NA,NA,TGTGCCAGTAGTATAGGGCTAGTCGGTGAGCTGTTTTTT,CASSIGLVGELFF
TRBJ2-7,TRBV27,14,TRBD1,NA,TGTGCCAGCAGTTTAGGACAGGGCCGCTACGAGCAGTACTTC,CASSLGQGRYEQYF
TRBJ1-2,TRBV6-6,16,TRBD1,NA,TGTGCCAGCAGTTCCGGGACAGGGTCAATATACTATGGCTACACCTTC,CASSSGTGSIYYGYTF
TRBJ2-1,TRBV7-2,14,TRBD2,NA,TGTGCCAGCACCCTTAGCGGGACTTACAATGAGCAGTTCTTC,CASTLSGTYNEQFF
TRBJ1-5,TRBV18,16,TRBD1,NA,TGTGCCAGCTCACCACAAGGGGGCGTTGTCAATCAGCCCCAGCATTTT,CASSPQGGVVNQPQHF
TRBJ1-1,TRBV9,17,TRBD1,NA,TGTGCCAGCAGCGCGTCCGGGACAGGAGGAGTGAACACTGAAGCTTTCTTT,CASSASGTGGVNTEAFF
TRBJ2-1,TRBV21-1,20,NA,NA,TGTGCCAGCAGCCTCGCCGCGGGACTAGCGCCGAATCGGGCCTACAATGAGCAGTTCTTC,CASSLAAGLAPNRAYNEQFF
TRBJ2-3,TRBV28,17,TRBD2,NA,TGTGCCAGTCCCCCGGGACTAGCGGGAGGTGTCACAGATACGCAGTATTTT,CASPPGLAGGVTDTQYF
TRBJ2-2,TRBV27,15,NA,NA,TGTGCCAGCAGTTCCTCGGGGACCAACACCGGGGAGCTGTTTTTT,CASSSSGTNTGELFF
TRBJ1-2,TRBV6-2/TRBV6-3,13,NA,once,TGTGCCAGCAGTTACGGCAGGGTTGATGGCTACACCTTC,CASSYGRVDGYTF
TRBJ2-6,TRBV3-1/TRBV3-2,14,NA,NA,TGTGCCAGCAGCCAAGCCTCTGGGGCCAACGTCCTGACTTTC,CASSQASGANVLTF
TRBJ1-1,TRBV30,13,TRBD1,NA,TGTGCCTGGAGTTTCGGTCAGGGGGCTGAAGCTTTCTTT,CAWSFGQGAEAFF
TRBJ1-2,TRBV19,16,NA,NA,TGTGCCAGTAGTATAGACCAACAGGGTGCTAACTATGGCTACACCTTC,CASSIDQQGANYGYTF
TRBJ1-6,TRBV28,12,NA,few,TGTGCCAGCAGTTTTCGGGGGGCGCCGGCCCACTTT,CASSFRGAPAHF
TRBJ2-1,TRBV5-6,16,NA,NA,TGTGCCAGCAGCCCTAAGATCGCAGGTTCGTACAATGAGCAGTTCTTC,CASSPKIAGSYNEQFF